The source of this TCR beta chain is a study of OX40 agonist ivuxolimab in advanced cancers. Overall study: Age averaged roughly 60 years (range about 20 to 79), and roughly 82% were male. It was permissible to have had prior anti-PD-1, anti-PD-L1 or anti-CTLA-4 therapy, and about 40% had some.

V shed 0 bases, J shed 3 bases, and the junction held 2 bases outside the gene matches. The germline V gene encodes CDR1 SGHNT and CDR2 YENEEA. CDR3 size: 15 residues. Sequenced by immunoSEQ multiplex PCR; TCRdb stores in-frame clones only, minus some. The table records 55,000 to 75,000 clones, 80% to 90% of them present only once. The receptor comes from an adult with an advanced solid tumor such as melanoma, head and neck, liver or kidney cancer. V usage is TRBV11-3 and J usage is TRBJ2-1, with 7 bases aligning to TRBD2. Sequenced here: CD4+ or CD8+ T cells sorted from blood, sampled in a trial of the OX40 agonist ivuxolimab. The CDR3 DNA reads TGTGCCAGCAGCTTAGATGGCGGGGGCTACAATGAGCAGTTCTTC. It codes for CASSLDGGGYNEQFF.